These T cell receptor beta chains were read from a single sample in a study of cytomegalovirus exposure and HLA in healthy donors. The protocol was immunoSEQ multiplex PCR, while the TCRdb copy is restricted to in-frame clones and leaves out a portion. Of roughly 90,000 clones listed, roughly 85% are singletons. The sample comprised PBMCs. All receptors come from a man aged 18 to 35 in good health and CMV-seropositive. Both conserved end residues are part of each CDR3. Fields, in order: V gene, CDR3 protein.

>TRBV7-3
CASSPGHSTDTQYF
>TRBV27
CASSPAGAGTYEQYF
>TRBV7-8
CASSSLLGEADTQYF
>TRBV7-8
CASSLGAGSNTDTQYF
>TRBV9
CASSGGPDLSRNYNEQFF
>TRBV6-5
CASHGLAGRKTQYF
>TRBV29-1
CSVSGTGVTEAFF
>TRBV5-3
CARSDRDEAFF
>TRBV28
CASISRDRVRGNYGYTF
>TRBV6-6
CASSYLSNTEAFF
>TRBV28
CASSLSGSNQPQHF
>TRBV11-2
CASSLVQSSYNEQFF
>TRBV27
CASSFVSSGRVYNEQFF
>TRBV27
CASTNREANTGELFF
>TRBV6-5
CASSSSGQYKEGYTF
>TRBV6-1
CASSRGTVGYYEQYF
>TRBV27
CASSYGPRDRGIDEQFF
>TRBV5-1
CASSLGDRGAGTQYF
>TRBV4-1
CASSEVGGAETQYF
>TRBV5-6
CASRFWPTQETQYF